Described below is a single T cell receptor beta chain sequence and its context. This entry is derived from a study of blood T cell repertoires in COVID-19. Study summary: Italy, Spain and the United States were the sources of the convalescent and acute COVID-19 samples. PBMCs, B-cell-depleted T cells, or T cells were the source of the cDNA or gDNA that made up the material.

How the authors handled the data: Reference gene primer amplification in the assay estimated nucleated cell counts. Assay used: immunoSEQ multiplex PCR; TCRdb lists only in-frame clones, some missing. V, J and clone size were drawn from that table, and D and trimming were deduced from the DNA. The data show about 190,000 clones, around 84% seen once. The CDR3 contains 15 residues. The V and J ends lost 1 base and 1 base, in that order; junction bases with no gene match: 4. CDR1 and CDR2 from the germline V gene are SGDLS and YYNGEE. The rearrangement uses TRBV9 and TRBJ1-1; TRBD1 matches at 7 bases. The sequence came from a woman aged 25 to 39 who had been exposed to COVID-19. The specimen sequenced was PBMCs or T cells enriched from blood (not recorded which). For the CDR3, the DNA is TGTGCCAGCAGCGTAACAGGGGAACCGAACACTGAAGCTTTCTTT. Amino acid sequence: CASSVTGEPNTEAFF.